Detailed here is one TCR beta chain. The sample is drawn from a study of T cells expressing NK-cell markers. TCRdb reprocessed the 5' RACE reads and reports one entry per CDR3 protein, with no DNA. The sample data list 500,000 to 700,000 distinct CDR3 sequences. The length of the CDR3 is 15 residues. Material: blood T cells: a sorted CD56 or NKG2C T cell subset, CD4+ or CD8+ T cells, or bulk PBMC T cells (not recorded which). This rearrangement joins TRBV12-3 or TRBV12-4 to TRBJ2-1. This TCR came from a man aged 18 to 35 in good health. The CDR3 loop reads CASSFQSVSYNEQFF.